Presented here are 18 T cell receptor beta chains from one specimen sequenced in a study of vaccination and CD4 T cells after COVID-19. Indicated treatment: approximately nine-day PBMC culture with coronavirus spike peptide pools or control peptides (ViraFEST assay). Oncomine TCR Beta short-read sequencing was applied to DNA from cultured CD4+ T cells. MiXCR, run by TCRdb on the PCR reads, gives a single entry per CDR3 protein. This table holds roughly 13,000 distinct CDR3 sequences, around 53% found once. Their antigens are not known. Sample: CD4+ T cells from blood, cultured in vitro. These TCRs come from a human donor who had recovered from COVID-19.

This chain links TRBV27 with TRBJ2-2; the D gene is possibly TRBD2 (5 bases). The CDR3 is made up of 16 amino acids. CDR1 MNHEY and CDR2 SMNVEV come from the germline V gene (reference sequence). The V end lost 7 bases, the J end lost 0 bases, and 15 bases lay between the germline ends. DNA of the CDR3: TGTGCCAGCAAGACTAAAGTCCACGCGAACACCGGGGAGCTGTTTTTT. It codes for CASKTKVHANTGELFF.

The sample holds a few counts of this clonotype. V gene TRBV27 combines with J gene TRBJ1-5; D gene ambiguous. V lost 6 bases, J lost 7 bases, and 16 bases lay in between. This CDR3 region has 14 residues. Per germline, CDR1 MNHEY and CDR2 SMNVEV (reference sequence). The CDR3 sequence is CASSPWEGRQPQHF. As DNA, the CDR3 is TGTGCCAGCAGCCCATGGGAGGGCAGGCAGCCCCAGCATTTT.

This clonotype was counted between two and nine times. The rearrangement joins TRBV5-8 to TRBJ2-7; D is ambiguous. V dropped 0 bases and J dropped 3 bases, with 7 bases sitting between them. The CDR3 is 13 residues long. CDR1 SGHTS and CDR2 YDEGEE come from the germline V gene. CDR3 nucleotide sequence: TGTGCCAGCAGCTTGGCTTTCGTCTACGAGCAGTACTTC. This translates into CASSLAFVYEQYF.

V is TRBV5-4 and J is TRBJ1-2; the D is unclear. The CDR3 has 13 residues. Germline CDR1 is SGHNT and CDR2 is YYREEE (reference sequence). V lost 2 bases and J lost 8, with 13 bases in between. CDR3 loop: CASSLGPNGGYTF. CDR3 DNA sequence: TGTGCCAGCAGCTTAGGGCCGAACGGAGGCTACACCTTC.

The chain has TRBV12-3 or TRBV12-4 and TRBJ2-5, with 8 positions matching TRBD2. V was pared by 7 bases and J by 4 bases, with 5 bases of the junction left unmatched. There are 13 residues in the CDR3. CDR3 bases: TGTGCCAGCATGCGGGAGGAAGTAGAGACCCAGTACTTC. Protein: CASMREEVETQYF.

The J gene is TRBJ1-2, the V gene TRBV24-1; no reliable D call. Germline V gene lookup returns CDR1 KGHDR and CDR2 SFDVKD. The CDR3 is 13 residues long. V was trimmed by 1 base and J by 5 bases, leaving 7 bases between them. This CDR3 reads CATSDFYGYGYTF. CDR3 nucleotide sequence: TGTGCCACCAGTGATTTTTATGGATATGGCTACACCTTC.

This clonotype was seen only a few times. This rearrangement joins TRBV20-1 to TRBJ1-1; no reliable D call. CDR1 and CDR2 (germline): DFQATT, SNEGSKA (reference sequence). V shed 6 bases and J shed 0 bases, with 11 bases lying between them. This CDR3 spans 13 amino acids. The CDR3 DNA is TGCAGTGCACATAGGACGGTGAACACTGAAGCTTTCTTT. Residues: CSAHRTVNTEAFF.

The V and J genes are TRBV18 and TRBJ2-2, with D hard to call. CDR1 is KGHSH and CDR2 is LQKENI in the germline V gene. V was cut by 2 bases and J by 6 bases, with 4 bases left in between. This CDR3 comprises 12 residues. CDR3 nucleotides: TGTGCCAGCTCACCATCCTCCGGGGAGCTGTTTTTT. Translating it yields CASSPSSGELFF.

J is TRBJ2-2 and V is TRBV6-4; 10 bases fit TRBD2. The V and J ends lost 2 bases and 4 bases, in that order; junction bases with no gene match: 1. Germline V CDR1 and CDR2: MRHNA, SNTAGT. This CDR3 contains 15 residues. The CDR3 DNA is TGTGCCAGCAGTGACAGCGGGGGGGCCACCGGGGAGCTGTTTTTT. Translation gives CASSDSGGATGELFF.

This clonotype was found a few times. The gene calls are TRBV11-2 and TRBJ1-6; no firm D call. Looked up from germline, CDR1 is SGHAT and CDR2 is FQNNGV. This CDR3 has 13 amino acids. Trimming took off 4 bases at V and 10 bases at J, with 11 bases between the two ends. The CDR3 bases are TGTGCCAGCAGCTCCCCCCCGGTGTCACCCCTCCACTTT. The encoded protein is CASSSPPVSPLHF.

The DNA of the CDR3 is TGTGCCAGCAGTGAACTAGCGAGTTCAGATACGCAGTATTTT. Residues: CASSELASSDTQYF. This chain links TRBV6-1 with TRBJ2-3; D perhaps matches TRBD2 (6 bases). V shed 2 bases and J shed 4 bases, with 10 bases lying between them. CDR3 length equals 14 residues. CDR1 is MNHNS and CDR2 is SASEGT in the germline V gene.

The CDR3 sequence is CASSPREPDYNEQFF. The CDR3 coding sequence is TGTGCCAGCAGTCCCAGGGAGCCCGACTACAATGAGCAGTTCTTC. This chain joins TRBV27 and TRBJ2-1, with D perhaps given as TRBD1 or TRBD2 (5 bases each). Per the germline V gene, CDR1 is MNHEY and CDR2 is SMNVEV (reference sequence). This CDR3 comprises 15 residues. V was trimmed by 5 bases and J by 3 bases, leaving 14 bases between them.

This chain joins TRBV21-1 and TRBJ1-5; the table's D call, TRBD1, was not checked against the DNA. TRBV21-1 is a pseudogene locus. This CDR3 comprises 17 residues. The CDR3 protein is CASSKRGGQGLEQPQHF. As DNA, the CDR3 is TGTGCCAGCAGCAAGAGGGGGGGACAGGGGTTGGAACAGCCCCAGCATTTT.

V is TRBV5-4 and J is TRBJ2-6, with 10 bases identical to TRBD2. The CDR3 extends over 18 amino acids. CDR1 and CDR2 from the germline V gene are SGHNT and YYREEE (reference sequence). V lost 4 bases and J lost 3; bases outside the gene matches: 10. The CDR3 nucleotides read TGTGCCAGCAGCCGTACTAGCGGGATTCCCAATGGGGCCAACGTCCTGACTTTC. As protein: CASSRTSGIPNGANVLTF.

This chain uses TRBV7-2 with TRBJ2-1; D is ambiguous. Trimming removed 5 bases from V and 0 bases from J, with 8 bases in between. The germline V gene encodes CDR1 SGHTA and CDR2 FQGNSA. CDR3 size: 14 residues. DNA of the CDR3: TGTGCCAGCAGCGATGTGAGCTCCTACAATGAGCAGTTCTTC. It yields the protein CASSDVSSYNEQFF.

This clonotype was counted a few times. CDR3 bases: TGTGCCAGCAGCTTACGTGGAAACTATGGCTACACCTTC. Its protein product is CASSLRGNYGYTF. The chain combines TRBV11-2 with TRBJ1-2; no reliable D call. The CDR3 is 13 residues long. Germline V gene lookup returns CDR1 SGHAT and CDR2 FQNNGV. Between the trimmed V and J ends, which lost 2 bases and 2 bases, there was a span of 6 bases.

The chain links TRBV19 to TRBJ2-5; unclear D gene. Trimming shortened V by 8 bases and J by 5 bases, and 6 bases separated the two germline ends. The CDR3 consists of 10 residues. Per germline, CDR1 LNHDA and CDR2 SQIVND (reference sequence). This CDR3 reads CASGSETQYF. DNA for the CDR3: TGTGCCAGTGGGTCGGAGACCCAGTACTTC.

This chain's CDR3 is CASSSLGGITYEQYF. The CDR3, as DNA: TGTGCCAGCAGTTCCCTCGGCGGGATTACCTACGAGCAGTACTTC. The chain combines TRBV27 with TRBJ2-7, with D possibly matching TRBD2 (6 bases). The germline V gene encodes CDR1 MNHEY and CDR2 SMNVEV (reference sequence). The CDR3 totals 15 residues. V lost 4 bases, J lost 2 bases, and 15 bases lay in between.